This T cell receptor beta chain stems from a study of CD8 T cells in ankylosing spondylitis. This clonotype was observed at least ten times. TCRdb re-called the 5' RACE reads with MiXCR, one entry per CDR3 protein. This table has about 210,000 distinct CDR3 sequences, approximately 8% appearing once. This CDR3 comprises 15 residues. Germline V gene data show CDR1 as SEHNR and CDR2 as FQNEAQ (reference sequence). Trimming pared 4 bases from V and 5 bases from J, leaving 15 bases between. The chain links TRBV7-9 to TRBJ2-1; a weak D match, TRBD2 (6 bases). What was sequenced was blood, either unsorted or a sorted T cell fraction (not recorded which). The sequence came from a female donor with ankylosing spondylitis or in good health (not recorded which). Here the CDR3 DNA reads TGTGCCAGCAGCTCCTTGGGGAGGAGGGACAATGAGCAGTTCTTC. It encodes CASSSLGRRDNEQFF.